This T cell receptor (beta chain) was observed in a study of blood T cells in healthy people across ages. Looking at the study overall: About one barcoded beta molecule per two T cells was the capture yield of template switching. The study, taken as a whole, reports: In long-lived donors, naive CD4+ cell counts and diversity exceeded those of aged donors.

Each sample yielded at least 6 million isolated PBMCs. Alongside a J-beta primer mix, a sample-barcoded 5' primer served in a second PCR lasting about 7 to 11 cycles. All samples yielded 2.5 million or more CDR3-containing paired-end reads. TCRdb re-called the 5' RACE reads with MiXCR, one entry per CDR3 protein. The sample has 700,000 to 850,000 distinct CDR3 sequences; 36% are singletons. About this clonotype: Its matching antigen is unknown.

V gave up 4 bases and J gave up 8 bases, with 11 bases separating them. CDR1 and CDR2 from the germline V gene are LGHDT and YNNKEL (reference sequence). The CDR3 is 13 amino acids. Material for sequencing was blood. The chain joins TRBV3-1 to TRBJ1-4; D is ambiguous. The clonotype originates from a man in his late teens or twenties in good health. CDR3 sequence (DNA): TGTGCCAGCAGCCCTCCCTCGCCGGAAAAACTGTTTTTT. It translates to CASSPPSPEKLFF.